Sequencing of this TCR beta chain was carried out in a study of cytomegalovirus exposure and HLA in healthy donors. In the study overall: The Caucasian-associated ancestry cluster contained 81% of the 300 to 450 genotyped donors.

In the PCR, 60 Vbeta and 13 Jbeta primers were used. TCRdb keeps only in-frame clones here, not all; method: immunoSEQ multiplex PCR. Its listing shows about 64,000 clones. Concerning this clone itself: This sample includes further DNA sequences coding for the same CDR3.

The V end was cut by 0 bases, the J end by 2 bases, with 7 bases between. This CDR3 is built from 13 residues. Per germline, CDR1 GTSNPN and CDR2 SVGIG (reference sequence). The sequenced sample was PBMCs. This chain links TRBV30 with TRBJ1-1; tentatively, D is TRBD1 (6 bases). This clonotype was obtained from a woman aged 18-29 years in good health and CMV-seronegative. CDR3 sequence: CAWSVQGNTEAFF. The CDR3 region has the DNA TGTGCCTGGAGTGTACAGGGAAACACTGAAGCTTTCTTT.